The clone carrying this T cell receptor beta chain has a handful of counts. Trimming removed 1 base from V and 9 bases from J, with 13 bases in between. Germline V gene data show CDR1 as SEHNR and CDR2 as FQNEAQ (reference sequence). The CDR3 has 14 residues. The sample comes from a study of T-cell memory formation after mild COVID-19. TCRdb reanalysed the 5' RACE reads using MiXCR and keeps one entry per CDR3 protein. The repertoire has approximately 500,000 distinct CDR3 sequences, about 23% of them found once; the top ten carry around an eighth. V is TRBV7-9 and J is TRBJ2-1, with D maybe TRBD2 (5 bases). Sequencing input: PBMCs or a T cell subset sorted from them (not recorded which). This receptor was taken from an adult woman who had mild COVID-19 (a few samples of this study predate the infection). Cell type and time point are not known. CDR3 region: CASSLVIGRGEQFF. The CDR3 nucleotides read TGTGCCAGCAGCTTAGTAATCGGACGGGGTGAGCAGTTCTTC.